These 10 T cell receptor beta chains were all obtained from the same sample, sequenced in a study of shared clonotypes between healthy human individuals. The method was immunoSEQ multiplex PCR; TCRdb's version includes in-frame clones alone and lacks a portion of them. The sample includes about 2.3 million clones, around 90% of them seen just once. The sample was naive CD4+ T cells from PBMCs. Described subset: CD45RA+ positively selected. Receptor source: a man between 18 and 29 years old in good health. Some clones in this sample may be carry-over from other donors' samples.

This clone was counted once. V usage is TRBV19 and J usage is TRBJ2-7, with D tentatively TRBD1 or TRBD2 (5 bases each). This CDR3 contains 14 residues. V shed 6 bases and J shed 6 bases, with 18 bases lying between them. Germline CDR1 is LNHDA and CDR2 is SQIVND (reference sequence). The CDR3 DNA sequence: TGTGCCAGTAGCCCAGGGACCGTAGGAGGCGAGCAGTACTTC. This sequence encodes CASSPGTVGGEQYF.

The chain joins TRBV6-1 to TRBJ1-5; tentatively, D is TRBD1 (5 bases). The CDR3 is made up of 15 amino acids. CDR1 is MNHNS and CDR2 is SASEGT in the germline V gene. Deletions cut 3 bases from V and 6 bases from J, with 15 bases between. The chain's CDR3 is CASSDTWDLGQPQHF. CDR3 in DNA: TGTGCCAGCAGTGATACTTGGGACCTCGGTCAGCCCCAGCATTTT.

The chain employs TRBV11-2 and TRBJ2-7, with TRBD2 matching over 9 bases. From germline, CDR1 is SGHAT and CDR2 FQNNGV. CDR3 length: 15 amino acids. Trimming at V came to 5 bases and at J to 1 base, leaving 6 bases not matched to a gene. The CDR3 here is CASSPVAGASYEQYF. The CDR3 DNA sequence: TGTGCCAGCAGCCCCGTAGCGGGAGCGTCCTACGAGCAGTACTTC. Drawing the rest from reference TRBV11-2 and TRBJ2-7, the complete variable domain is EAGVAQSPRYKIIEKRQSVAFWCNPISGHATLYWYQQILGQGPKLLIQFQNNGVVDDSQLPKDRFSAERLKGVDSTLKIQPAKLEDSAVYLCASSPVAGASYEQYFGPGTRLTVT.

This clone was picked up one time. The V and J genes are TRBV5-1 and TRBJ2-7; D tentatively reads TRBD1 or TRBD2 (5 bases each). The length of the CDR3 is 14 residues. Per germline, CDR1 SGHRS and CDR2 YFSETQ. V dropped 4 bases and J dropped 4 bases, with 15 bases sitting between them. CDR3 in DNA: TGCGCCAGCAGCCGGGACGGGAACAATTACGAGCAGTACTTC. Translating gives CASSRDGNNYEQYF.

The CDR3 DNA reads TGTGCCAGCAGCTTTGGGGGCCGCAGCTCCTACAATGAGCAGTTCTTC. Translation: CASSFGGRSSYNEQFF. The chain links TRBV7-3 to TRBJ2-1, with D perhaps TRBD1 (6 bases). The CDR3 loop spans 16 amino acids. V was trimmed by 3 bases and J by 0 bases, leaving 12 bases between them. CDR1 and CDR2 (germline): SGHTA, FQGTGA. Looking up the rest from reference TRBV7-3 and TRBJ2-1 gives the full variable domain: GAGVSQTPSNKVTEKGKYVELRCDPISGHTALYWYRQSLGQGPEFLIYFQGTGAADDSGLPNDRFFAVRPEGSVSTLKIQRTERGDSAVYLCASSFGGRSSYNEQFFGPGTRLTVL.

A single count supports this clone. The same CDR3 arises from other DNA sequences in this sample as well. CDR3 bases: TGTGCCAGCAGCCCGGGACAAGAGCAGTTCTTC. This encodes CASSPGQEQFF. The V and J genes are TRBV7-3 and TRBJ2-1; weak D call: TRBD1 (6 bases). Germline CDR1 is SGHTA and CDR2 is FQGTGA. The CDR3 is 11 residues long. V was pared by 5 bases and J by 10 bases, with 9 bases between.

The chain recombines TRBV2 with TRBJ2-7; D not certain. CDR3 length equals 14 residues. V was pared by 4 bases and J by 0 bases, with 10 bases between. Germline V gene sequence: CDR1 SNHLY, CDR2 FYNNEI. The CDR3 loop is CASSGNLGSYEQYF. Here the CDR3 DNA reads TGTGCCAGCAGTGGTAACCTAGGCTCCTACGAGCAGTACTTC.

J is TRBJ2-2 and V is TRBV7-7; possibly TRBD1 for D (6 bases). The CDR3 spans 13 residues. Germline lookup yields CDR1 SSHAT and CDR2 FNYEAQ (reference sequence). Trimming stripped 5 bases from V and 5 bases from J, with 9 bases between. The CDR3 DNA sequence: TGTGCCAGCAGCCAGGACAGAACCGGGGAGCTGTTTTTT. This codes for CASSQDRTGELFF.

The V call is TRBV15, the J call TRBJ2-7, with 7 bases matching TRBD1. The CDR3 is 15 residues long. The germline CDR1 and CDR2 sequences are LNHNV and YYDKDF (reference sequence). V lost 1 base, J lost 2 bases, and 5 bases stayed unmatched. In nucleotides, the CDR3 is TGTGCCACCAGCAGAGCAAGGGACAGTCCCTACGAGCAGTACTTC. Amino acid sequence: CATSRARDSPYEQYF.

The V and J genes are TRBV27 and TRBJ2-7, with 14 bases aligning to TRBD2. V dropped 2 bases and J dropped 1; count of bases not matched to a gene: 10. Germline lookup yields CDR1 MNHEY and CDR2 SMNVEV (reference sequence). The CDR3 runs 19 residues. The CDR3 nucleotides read TGTGCCAGCAGTTTACTGGGATCCGGGACTAGCGGGAGATCCTACGAGCAGTACTTC. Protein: CASSLLGSGTSGRSYEQYF.